Shown below are 17 T cell receptor beta chains from a single sample sequenced in a study of cytomegalovirus exposure and HLA in healthy donors. The PCR ran on 60 Vbeta and 13 Jbeta primers. Using immunoSEQ multiplex PCR, the repertoire was profiled, and TCRdb retains in-frame clones only, with some absent. Altogether 110,000 to 150,000 clones are present, roughly four fifths being singletons, with the ten largest covering roughly 10%. Sequencing was performed on PBMCs. The receptors here all came from a woman aged 50 to 60 in good health and CMV-seropositive.

V gene TRBV7-3 combines with J gene TRBJ1-1, with TRBD1 as a possible D gene (6 bases). The germline CDR1 and CDR2 sequences are SGHTA and FQGTGA. The CDR3 length is 14 residues. Trimming cost V 7 bases and J 3 bases, with 15 bases left between them. The CDR3 DNA reads TGTGCCAGCAAAGGGGGGGGAACGGACACTGAAGCTTTCTTT. Protein sequence: CASKGGGTDTEAFF.

The V call is TRBV11-2, the J call TRBJ2-2; maybe TRBD1 (6 bases). V was pared by 2 bases and J by 7 bases, with 11 bases between. Germline CDR1 SGHAT, CDR2 FQNNGV. The CDR3 is 14 residues long. This CDR3 reads CASSLIRGVGELFF. In nucleotides, the CDR3 is TGTGCCAGCAGCTTAATCAGGGGAGTCGGGGAGCTGTTTTTT. Drawing the rest from reference TRBV11-2 and TRBJ2-2, the complete variable domain is EAGVAQSPRYKIIEKRQSVAFWCNPISGHATLYWYQQILGQGPKLLIQFQNNGVVDDSQLPKDRFSAERLKGVDSTLKIQPAKLEDSAVYLCASSLIRGVGELFFGEGSRLTVL.

In its sample, this clone was seen a few times. This sequence joins TRBV11-2 and TRBJ2-5; 7 positions agree with TRBD1. The CDR3 has 14 residues. V dropped 5 bases and J dropped 5; count of bases not matched to a gene: 8. The germline gives CDR1 SGHAT, CDR2 FQNNGV. CDR3 bases: TGTGCCAGCAGCCCAGCCACAGGGGTGGAGACCCAGTACTTC. Translated: CASSPATGVETQYF.

The J gene is TRBJ1-5, the V gene TRBV2; a weak D match, TRBD1 (6 bases). V lost 6 bases and J lost 3, with 12 bases in between. The CDR3 length is 14 residues. The germline V gene encodes CDR1 SNHLY and CDR2 FYNNEI. CDR3 in DNA: TGTGCCAGCAGGACAGGACGTATCAATCAGCCCCAGCATTTT. Protein sequence: CASRTGRINQPQHF. The full variable domain, completed using reference TRBV2 and TRBJ1-5, is EPEVTQTPSHQVTQMGQEVILRCVPISNHLYFYWYRQILGQKVEFLVSFYNNEISEKSEIFDDQFSVERPDGSNFTLKIRSTKLEDSAMYFCASRTGRINQPQHFGDGTRLSIL.

The chain couples TRBV19 to TRBJ1-5, with 7 bases lining up with TRBD1. This CDR3 comprises 14 residues. CDR1 and CDR2 (germline): LNHDA, SQIVND (reference sequence). V was clipped by 5 bases and J by 4 bases; unmatched bases: 5. The DNA of the CDR3 is TGTGCCAGTAGTGTCGCAGGGGGTAATCAGCCCCAGCATTTT. Translation: CASSVAGGNQPQHF.

This clone was seen once. CDR3 nucleotides: TGCGCCAGCAGCGTCACGGGGGGGCCGAGCAATGAGCAGTTCTTC. Residues: CASSVTGGPSNEQFF. The rearrangement uses TRBV5-1 and TRBJ2-1; TRBD2 aligns across 8 bases. This CDR3 is built from 15 residues. Germline V gene sequence: CDR1 SGHRS, CDR2 YFSETQ. Losses at the gene ends were 4 bases for V and 6 bases for J; bases not matched to a gene: 9.

Remarks on this clone: The sample contains more than one DNA sequence encoding this CDR3. The V gene is TRBV7-9, the J gene TRBJ2-3, with 12 positions matching TRBD2. The CDR3 is 18 amino acids. The J segment lost 0 bases and the V segment lost 4 bases, leaving 8 bases of the junction unmatched. Germline CDR1 and CDR2: SEHNR and FQNEAQ (reference sequence). CDR3 residues: CASSSRTSGKASTDTQYF. As DNA, the CDR3 is TGTGCCAGCAGCTCAAGGACTAGCGGGAAGGCTAGCACAGATACGCAGTATTTT. The full variable domain, in which reference TRBV7-9 and TRBJ2-3 provide the parts outside the CDR3, is DTGVSQNPRHKITKRGQNVTFRCDPISEHNRLYWYRQTLGQGPEFLTYFQNEAQLEKSRLLSDRFSAERPKGSFSTLEIQRTEQGDSAMYLCASSSRTSGKASTDTQYFGPGTRLTVL.

The chain combines TRBV6-6 with TRBJ1-2, with 7 positions matching TRBD1. Germline CDR1 reads MNHNY; CDR2 reads SVGAGI (reference sequence). V lost 0 bases and J lost 6; bases outside the gene matches: 1. The CDR3 contains 13 residues. This CDR3 reads CASSYSTGHGYTF. The CDR3 DNA is TGTGCCAGCAGTTACTCGACAGGGCATGGCTACACCTTC.

The chain is built from TRBV5-1 and TRBJ2-1; 7 bases agree with TRBD1. CDR3 size: 15 residues. Germline V lookup: CDR1 SGHRS, CDR2 YFSETQ. With 5 bases clipped from V and 4 bases from J, the junction kept 9 bases outside the gene matches. CDR3 nucleotide sequence: TGCGCCAGCAGTCCCTCCGGGACAGCTTACAATGAGCAGTTCTTC. It yields the protein CASSPSGTAYNEQFF.

The chain links TRBV27 to TRBJ1-1; D might be TRBD1 (5 bases). Germline values: CDR1 MNHEY, CDR2 SMNVEV (reference sequence). CDR3 size: 15 residues. Trimming removed 5 bases at V and 1 base at J, with 14 bases between. The CDR3 loop reads CASSPYRNSNTEAFF. The CDR3 DNA reads as TGTGCCAGCAGTCCCTACAGGAATTCGAACACTGAAGCTTTCTTT.

This chain uses TRBV6-4 with TRBJ2-3, with TRBD2 matching 9 bases. Germline assignment: CDR1 MRHNA and CDR2 SNTAGT. The junction had 10 bases not matched to a gene; V was cut back by 5 bases and J by 4 bases. CDR3 length: 16 residues. The CDR3 nucleotides are TGTGCCAGCAGTAGAGGCGGGGGGGCCGAAGCAGATACGCAGTATTTT. Its translation is CASSRGGGAEADTQYF.

The rearrangement uses TRBV6-6 and TRBJ1-6, with D perhaps TRBD1 (5 bases). V lost 3 bases and J 10 bases, leaving 7 bases between the germline ends. Per the germline V gene, CDR1 is MNHNY and CDR2 is SVGAGI (reference sequence). The CDR3 runs to 12 residues. This CDR3 reads CASSYQGSPLHF. In DNA form, the CDR3 reads TGTGCCAGCAGTTATCAGGGCTCACCCCTCCACTTT.

This chain joins TRBV5-6 and TRBJ1-5; 7 bases line up with TRBD1. The CDR3 runs 17 residues. The V gene end was trimmed by 4 bases and the J gene end by 1 base; junction bases not matched to a gene: 11. Germline values: CDR1 SGHDT, CDR2 YYEEEE. The CDR3 DNA reads TGTGCCAGCAGCGCCCGTGGCAGGGGGGCCAGCAATCAGCCCCAGCATTTT. Its translation is CASSARGRGASNQPQHF.

This clone has only one observation. This chain connects TRBV18 to TRBJ1-2; unclear D gene. In germline, CDR1 is KGHSH, CDR2 LQKENI. There are 14 residues in the CDR3. Between the trimmed V and J ends, which lost 6 bases and 8 bases, there was a span of 19 bases. The CDR3: CASSPSRGEAGYTF. The DNA for the CDR3 is TGTGCCAGCTCCCCAAGCCGGGGAGAGGCCGGCTACACCTTC.

The chain recombines TRBV4-1 with TRBJ1-2, with D maybe TRBD1 (6 bases). CDR1 MGHRA and CDR2 YSYEKL come from the germline V gene. The CDR3 is 15 residues long. V lost 3 bases and J lost 2, with 13 bases in between. In DNA, the CDR3 is TGCGCCAGCAGCCATCCGGGACATCGGAACTATGGCTACACCTTC. Translated: CASSHPGHRNYGYTF.

The chain uses TRBV18 and TRBJ2-6, with unresolved D. V was cut by 3 bases and J by 4 bases, with 7 bases left in between. The CDR3 totals 14 residues. CDR1 is KGHSH, CDR2 LQKENI, per germline. DNA of the CDR3: TGTGCCAGCTCACCCAACAACGGGGCCAACGTCCTGACTTTC. It encodes CASSPNNGANVLTF.

With regard to this clone: The same CDR3 can be traced to other DNA sequences in this sample. The chain uses TRBV5-1 and TRBJ2-7; D call uncertain. There are 12 residues in the CDR3. CDR1 SGHRS and CDR2 YFSETQ come from the germline V gene. V was trimmed by 0 bases and J by 4 bases, leaving 5 bases between them. The CDR3 protein is CASSLGVYEQYF. The DNA of the CDR3 is TGCGCCAGCAGCTTGGGTGTATACGAGCAGTACTTC.